This entry describes one T cell receptor beta chain. The sample is drawn from a study of cytomegalovirus exposure and HLA in healthy donors. The CDR3 runs 17 residues. Germline V gene data show CDR1 as KGHSH and CDR2 as LQKENI. Germline trimming cut 3 bases from V and 3 bases from J; bases unmatched to any gene: 10. The PCR had 60 Vbeta and 13 Jbeta primers. As originally analysed: Later, an analysis found roughly 80 million unique TCR beta chains, and roughly 10 million of these were shared. Sequenced by immunoSEQ multiplex PCR; TCRdb stores in-frame clones only, minus some. V and J calls and clone size follow that table, whereas D and trimming were derived from the DNA. This repertoire shows about 160,000 clones, 73% found once; its top ten account for 1.5% to 2%.

The receptor's source is a woman aged 18-29 years in good health and CMV-seronegative. Sequenced material: PBMCs. V gene TRBV18 combines with J gene TRBJ1-4; 7 bases align to TRBD1. CDR3 sequence reads: CASSPAARGASNEKLFF. CDR3 nucleotides: TGTGCCAGCTCACCCGCGGCCAGGGGGGCATCTAATGAAAAACTGTTTTTT.